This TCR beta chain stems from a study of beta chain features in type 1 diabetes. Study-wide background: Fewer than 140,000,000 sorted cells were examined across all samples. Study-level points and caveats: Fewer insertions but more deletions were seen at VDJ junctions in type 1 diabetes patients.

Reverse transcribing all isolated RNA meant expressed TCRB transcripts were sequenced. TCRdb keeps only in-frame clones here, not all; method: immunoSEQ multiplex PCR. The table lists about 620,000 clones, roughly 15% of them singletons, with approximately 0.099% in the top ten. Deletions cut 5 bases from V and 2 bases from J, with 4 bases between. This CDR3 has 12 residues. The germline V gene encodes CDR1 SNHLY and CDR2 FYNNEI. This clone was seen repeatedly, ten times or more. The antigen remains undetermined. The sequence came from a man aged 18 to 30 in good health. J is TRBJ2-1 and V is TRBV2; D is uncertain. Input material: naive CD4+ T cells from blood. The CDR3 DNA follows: TGTGCCAGCAGTCCTGCCTACAATGAGCAGTTCTTC. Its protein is CASSPAYNEQFF.